Listed below are T cell receptor beta chains from one sample, sequenced in a study of CD8+ T cells in alopecia areata. Here immunoSEQ multiplex PCR was the method, and the copy in TCRdb shows in-frame clones only, minus some. The data hold roughly 200,000 clones, with about three fifths observed a single time. The material was CD8+ T cells sorted from blood, obtained at week 24, from a patient treated with tofacitinib. These receptors all stem from a human donor with alopecia areata. Each CDR3 is given with its conserved first and last residue. The order of the fields is J gene, D gene, V gene, clone size, CDR3 protein, CDR3 DNA. A D gene is named only where the DNA matches it firmly. A row's size may be missing; if present it is once, few, many or a size class.

j_gene: TRBJ2-3; d_gene: TRBD2; v_gene: TRBV6-4; abundance: few; CDR3aa: CASSDSGTSGTDTQYF; CDR3nt: TGTGCCAGCAGTGACTCCGGGACTAGCGGCACAGATACGCAGTATTTT
j_gene: TRBJ1-1; d_gene: -; v_gene: TRBV5-1; abundance: -; CDR3aa: CASSRGNTEAFF; CDR3nt: TGCGCCAGCAGCCGGGGCAACACTGAAGCTTTCTTT
j_gene: TRBJ2-2; d_gene: -; v_gene: TRBV6-6; abundance: -; CDR3aa: CASSSGLNTGELFF; CDR3nt: TGTGCCAGCAGTTCGGGTCTAAACACCGGGGAGCTGTTTTTT
j_gene: TRBJ2-5; d_gene: -; v_gene: TRBV2; abundance: -; CDR3aa: CASSESASRQETQYF; CDR3nt: TGTGCCAGCAGTGAATCGGCCAGCCGCCAAGAGACCCAGTACTTC
j_gene: TRBJ2-7; d_gene: -; v_gene: TRBV2; abundance: few; CDR3aa: CASSDQGSEQYF; CDR3nt: TGTGCCAGCAGTGATCAGGGGTCCGAGCAGTACTTC
j_gene: TRBJ2-4; d_gene: -; v_gene: TRBV23-1; abundance: few; CDR3aa: CASSRGSNIQYF; CDR3nt: TGCGCCAGCAGTCGGGGATCAAACATTCAGTACTTC
j_gene: TRBJ2-2; d_gene: -; v_gene: TRBV29-1; abundance: -; CDR3aa: CSVANTGELFF; CDR3nt: TGCAGCGTTGCGAACACCGGGGAGCTGTTTTTT
j_gene: TRBJ2-1; d_gene: TRBD1; v_gene: TRBV30; abundance: -; CDR3aa: CAWREIEQGNEQFF; CDR3nt: TGTGCCTGGAGGGAGATCGAACAGGGGAATGAGCAGTTCTTC
j_gene: TRBJ2-5; d_gene: -; v_gene: TRBV7-2; abundance: few; CDR3aa: CASSLEGYQETQYF; CDR3nt: TGTGCCAGCAGCTTAGAGGGTTACCAAGAGACCCAGTACTTC
j_gene: TRBJ1-1; d_gene: TRBD1; v_gene: TRBV5-4; abundance: -; CDR3aa: CASSFKPRDRVSTEAFF; CDR3nt: TGTGCCAGCAGCTTTAAACCCCGGGACAGAGTTAGCACTGAAGCTTTCTTT
j_gene: TRBJ2-7; d_gene: -; v_gene: TRBV11-2; abundance: -; CDR3aa: CASSLGGVSEQYF; CDR3nt: TGTGCCAGCAGCTTAGGAGGGGTAAGCGAGCAGTACTTC
j_gene: TRBJ2-1; d_gene: -; v_gene: TRBV6-5; abundance: few; CDR3aa: CASSYGRGADLEQFF; CDR3nt: TGTGCCAGCAGTTACGGACGGGGGGCCGATTTAGAGCAGTTCTTC
j_gene: TRBJ2-5; d_gene: -; v_gene: TRBV11-2; abundance: -; CDR3aa: CASTTGSETQYF; CDR3nt: TGTGCCAGCACCACCGGGAGTGAGACCCAGTACTTC
j_gene: TRBJ1-2; d_gene: TRBD1; v_gene: TRBV10-3; abundance: few; CDR3aa: CAISVYRQGARDYGYTF; CDR3nt: TGTGCCATCAGTGTGTATCGACAGGGGGCTCGGGACTATGGCTACACCTTC
j_gene: TRBJ1-1; d_gene: -; v_gene: TRBV29-1; abundance: few; CDR3aa: CSVEQGRAFF; CDR3nt: TGCAGCGTTGAACAGGGCCGAGCTTTCTTT
j_gene: TRBJ1-3; d_gene: -; v_gene: TRBV7-6; abundance: -; CDR3aa: CASSLPSGFAGNTIYF; CDR3nt: TGTGCCAGCAGCTTACCGTCAGGGTTCGCCGGAAACACCATATATTTT
j_gene: TRBJ1-2; d_gene: -; v_gene: TRBV6-1; abundance: few; CDR3aa: CASSEIGATGYTF; CDR3nt: TGTGCCAGCAGTGAAATTGGGGCCACAGGCTACACCTTC
j_gene: TRBJ1-1; d_gene: -; v_gene: TRBV6-5; abundance: -; CDR3aa: CASSKNMNTEAFF; CDR3nt: TGTGCCAGTTCGAAGAACATGAACACTGAAGCTTTCTTT
j_gene: TRBJ2-6; d_gene: -; v_gene: TRBV7-9; abundance: -; CDR3aa: CASSPPDSSGANVLTF; CDR3nt: TGTGCCAGCAGCCCCCCGGACAGCTCTGGGGCCAACGTCCTGACTTTC
j_gene: TRBJ2-3; d_gene: -; v_gene: TRBV7-9; abundance: -; CDR3aa: CASSLAVRNTDTQYF; CDR3nt: TGTGCCAGCAGCTTAGCTGTCAGAAACACAGATACGCAGTATTTT
j_gene: TRBJ1-2; d_gene: TRBD1; v_gene: TRBV29-1; abundance: -; CDR3aa: CSVRDRAYTF; CDR3nt: TGCAGCGTCCGGGACAGGGCCTACACCTTC
j_gene: TRBJ2-3; d_gene: -; v_gene: TRBV5-1; abundance: -; CDR3aa: CASSLESPSTDTQYF; CDR3nt: TGCGCCAGCAGCTTAGAGTCCCCTAGCACAGATACGCAGTATTTT
j_gene: TRBJ2-2; d_gene: TRBD2; v_gene: TRBV5-5; abundance: -; CDR3aa: CASSPGTSGVEELFF; CDR3nt: TGTGCCAGCAGCCCCGGGACTAGCGGGGTAGAGGAGCTGTTTTTT
j_gene: TRBJ1-2; d_gene: TRBD1; v_gene: TRBV25-1; abundance: few; CDR3aa: CASSEGGQGGLYGYTF; CDR3nt: TGTGCCAGCAGTGAAGGAGGACAGGGGGGACTCTATGGCTACACCTTC
j_gene: TRBJ1-1; d_gene: TRBD1; v_gene: TRBV29-1; abundance: -; CDR3aa: CSVWTGRGEAFF; CDR3nt: TGCAGCGTGTGGACAGGGAGGGGTGAAGCTTTCTTT
j_gene: TRBJ2-2; d_gene: -; v_gene: TRBV6-6; abundance: -; CDR3aa: CASILGTGELFF; CDR3nt: TGTGCCAGCATCCTGGGAACCGGGGAGCTGTTTTTT
j_gene: TRBJ2-3; d_gene: -; v_gene: TRBV4-1; abundance: -; CDR3aa: CASSPRGQGDTQYF; CDR3nt: TGCGCCAGCAGCCCCCGGGGGCAAGGAGATACGCAGTATTTT
j_gene: TRBJ1-3; d_gene: -; v_gene: TRBV5-6; abundance: -; CDR3aa: CASSLGSSGNTIYF; CDR3nt: TGTGCCAGCAGCTTGGGCAGCTCTGGAAACACCATATATTTT
j_gene: TRBJ2-7; d_gene: -; v_gene: TRBV5-1; abundance: -; CDR3aa: CASSLEQGRDEQYF; CDR3nt: TGCGCCAGCAGCTTGGAGCAGGGCCGAGACGAGCAGTACTTC
j_gene: TRBJ2-5; d_gene: -; v_gene: TRBV6-6; abundance: -; CDR3aa: CASSRNTGRQETQYF; CDR3nt: TGTGCCAGCAGTCGAAACACCGGGAGACAAGAGACCCAGTACTTC
j_gene: TRBJ2-7; d_gene: -; v_gene: TRBV7-9; abundance: few; CDR3aa: CASSPTSGYDQPYEQYF; CDR3nt: TGTGCCAGCAGCCCGACTAGTGGGTACGATCAGCCGTACGAGCAGTACTTC
j_gene: TRBJ2-3; d_gene: -; v_gene: TRBV13; abundance: many; CDR3aa: CASSPRTGEDTQYF; CDR3nt: TGTGCCAGCAGCCCACGGACTGGGGAAGATACGCAGTATTTT
j_gene: TRBJ2-1; d_gene: -; v_gene: TRBV6-5; abundance: -; CDR3aa: CASSYTPYNEQFF; CDR3nt: TGTGCCAGCAGTTACACCCCTTACAATGAGCAGTTCTTC
j_gene: TRBJ2-3; d_gene: TRBD2; v_gene: TRBV2; abundance: -; CDR3aa: CASPTSGGSYADTQYF; CDR3nt: TGTGCCAGCCCAACTAGCGGAGGATCCTATGCAGATACGCAGTATTTT
j_gene: TRBJ1-6; d_gene: -; v_gene: TRBV2; abundance: -; CDR3aa: CASSPTEYNSPLHF; CDR3nt: TGTGCCAGCAGTCCGACAGAGTATAATTCACCCCTCCACTTT
j_gene: TRBJ1-5; d_gene: -; v_gene: TRBV13; abundance: few; CDR3aa: CASSLGRGGNQPQHF; CDR3nt: TGTGCCAGCAGCTTAGGCCGGGGGGGCAATCAGCCCCAGCATTTT
j_gene: TRBJ1-5; d_gene: TRBD1; v_gene: TRBV29-1; abundance: -; CDR3aa: CSVGEDRDDQPQHF; CDR3nt: TGCAGCGTGGGGGAAGACAGGGACGATCAGCCCCAGCATTTT